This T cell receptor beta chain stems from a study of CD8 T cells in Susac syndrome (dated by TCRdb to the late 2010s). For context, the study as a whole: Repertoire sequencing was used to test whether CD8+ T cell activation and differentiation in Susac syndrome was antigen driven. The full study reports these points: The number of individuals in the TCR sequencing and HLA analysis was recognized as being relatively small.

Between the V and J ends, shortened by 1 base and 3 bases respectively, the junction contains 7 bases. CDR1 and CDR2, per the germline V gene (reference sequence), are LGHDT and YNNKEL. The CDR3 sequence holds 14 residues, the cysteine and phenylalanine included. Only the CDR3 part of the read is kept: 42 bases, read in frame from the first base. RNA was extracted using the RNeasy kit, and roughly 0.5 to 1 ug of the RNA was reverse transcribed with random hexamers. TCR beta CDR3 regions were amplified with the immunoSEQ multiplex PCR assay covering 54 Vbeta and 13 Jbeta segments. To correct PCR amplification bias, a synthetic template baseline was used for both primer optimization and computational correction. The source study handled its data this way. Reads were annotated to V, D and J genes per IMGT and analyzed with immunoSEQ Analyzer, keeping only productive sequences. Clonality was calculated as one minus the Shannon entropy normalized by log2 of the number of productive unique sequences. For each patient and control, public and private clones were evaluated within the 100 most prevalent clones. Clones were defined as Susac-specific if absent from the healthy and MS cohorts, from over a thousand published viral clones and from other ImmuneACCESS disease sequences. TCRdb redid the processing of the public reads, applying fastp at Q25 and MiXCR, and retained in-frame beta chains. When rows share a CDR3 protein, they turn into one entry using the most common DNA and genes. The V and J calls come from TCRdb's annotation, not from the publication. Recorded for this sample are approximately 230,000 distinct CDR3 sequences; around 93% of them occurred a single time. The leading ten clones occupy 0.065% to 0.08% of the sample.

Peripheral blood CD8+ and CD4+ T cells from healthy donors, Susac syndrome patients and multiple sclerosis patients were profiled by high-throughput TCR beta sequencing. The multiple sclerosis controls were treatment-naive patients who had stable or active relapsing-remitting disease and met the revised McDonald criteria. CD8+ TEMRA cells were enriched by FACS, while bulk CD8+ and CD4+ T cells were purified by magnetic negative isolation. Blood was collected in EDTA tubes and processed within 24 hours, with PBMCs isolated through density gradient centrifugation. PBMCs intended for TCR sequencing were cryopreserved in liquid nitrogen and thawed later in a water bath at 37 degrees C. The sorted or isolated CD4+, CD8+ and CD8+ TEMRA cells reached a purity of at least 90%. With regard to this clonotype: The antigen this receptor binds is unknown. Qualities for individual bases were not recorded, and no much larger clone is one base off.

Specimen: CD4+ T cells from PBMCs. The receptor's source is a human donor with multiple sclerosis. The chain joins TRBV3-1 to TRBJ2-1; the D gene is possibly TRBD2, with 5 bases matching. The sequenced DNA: TGTGCCAGCAGCCAAGCCGGGGACTACAATGAGCAGTTCTTC. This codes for CASSQAGDYNEQFF.